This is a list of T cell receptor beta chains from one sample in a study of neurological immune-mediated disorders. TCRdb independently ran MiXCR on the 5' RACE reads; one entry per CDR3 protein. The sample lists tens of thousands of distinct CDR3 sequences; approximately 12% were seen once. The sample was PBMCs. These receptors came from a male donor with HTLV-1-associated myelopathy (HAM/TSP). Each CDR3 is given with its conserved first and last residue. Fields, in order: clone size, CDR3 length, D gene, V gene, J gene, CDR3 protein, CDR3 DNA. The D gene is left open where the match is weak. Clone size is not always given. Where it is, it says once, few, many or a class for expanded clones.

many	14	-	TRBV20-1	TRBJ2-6	CSASLAEGANVLTF	TGCAGTGCTAGTTTAGCGGAAGGGGCCAACGTCCTGACTTTC
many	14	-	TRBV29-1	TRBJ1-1	CSTRQGGTNTEAFF	TGCAGCACCCGTCAAGGTGGGACGAACACTGAAGCTTTCTTT
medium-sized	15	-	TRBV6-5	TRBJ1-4	CASSYGVSLNEKLFF	TGTGCCAGCAGTTACGGGGTCTCCTTAAATGAAAAACTGTTTTTT
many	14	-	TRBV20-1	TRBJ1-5	CSAPPRGVGQPQHF	TGCAGTGCCCCTCCCCGGGGGGTTGGTCAGCCCCAGCATTTT
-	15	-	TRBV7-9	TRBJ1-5	CASSLYSRGSQPQHF	TGTGCCAGCAGCTTATACTCGAGGGGGTCTCAGCCCCAGCATTTT
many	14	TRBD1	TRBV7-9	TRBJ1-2	CASSHWDRGDGYTF	TGTGCCAGCAGCCACTGGGACAGGGGGGATGGCTACACCTTC
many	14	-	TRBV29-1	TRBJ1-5	CSVVIAGRNQPQHF	TGCAGCGTTGTTATTGCAGGCCGCAATCAGCCCCAGCATTTT
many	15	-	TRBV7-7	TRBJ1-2	CASSPDVGKGYGYTF	TGTGCCAGCAGCCCCGATGTGGGAAAGGGCTATGGCTACACCTTC
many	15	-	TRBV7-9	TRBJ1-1	CASSLVGQMRTEAFF	TGTGCCAGCAGCTTAGTCGGACAGATGAGAACTGAAGCTTTCTTT
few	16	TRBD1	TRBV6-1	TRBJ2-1	CASSEEWTGAYNEQFF	TGTGCCAGCAGTGAAGAGTGGACAGGGGCGTACAATGAGCAGTTCTTC
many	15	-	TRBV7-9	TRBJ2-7	CASREPRGPSTGQYF	TGTGCCAGCAGGGAACCCCGGGGACCTTCTACGGGGCAGTACTTC
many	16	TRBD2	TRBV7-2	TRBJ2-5	CASGFLAGKGQETQYF	TGTGCCAGCGGTTTCCTAGCGGGGAAAGGTCAAGAGACCCAGTACTTC
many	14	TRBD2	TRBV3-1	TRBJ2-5	CASSPRGGQETQYF	TGTGCCAGCAGCCCCCGGGGGGGACAAGAGACCCAGTACTTC